The TCR beta chain under discussion was sequenced for a study of shared clonotypes between healthy human individuals. This clone was recorded once. Its antigen is unknown. Assay: immunoSEQ multiplex PCR; the TCRdb copy retains only in-frame clones and omits some. The repertoire has 1,500,000 or so clones, approximately 96% of them found once; the top ten carry roughly 1.1%. Study-wide results and limits: With few donors, the genetic and exposure-history diversity represented was limited.

The CDR3 spans 16 residues. Germline V gene sequence: CDR1 SGHAT, CDR2 FQNNGV. V was trimmed by 5 bases and J by 2 bases, leaving 16 bases between them. This clonotype was obtained from a man younger than 40 in good health. The sample comprised naive CD4+ T cells sorted from blood. As for subset: CD45RA+ positively selected. V gene TRBV11-2 combines with J gene TRBJ2-1; possible D gene TRBD2, 6 bases. CDR3 amino acids: CASSRHRGSTYNEQFF. The CDR3, as DNA: TGTGCCAGCAGCCGTCACCGGGGGTCTACCTACAATGAGCAGTTCTTC.